These T cell receptor beta chains were read from a single sample in a study of a mutant IDH1 vaccine in newly diagnosed glioma. The protocol was immunoSEQ multiplex PCR, while the TCRdb copy is restricted to in-frame clones and leaves out a portion. The sample lists tens of thousands of clones, 70% to 90% occurring once. The sample was PBMCs, taken from a glioma patient treated with radiotherapy, temozolomide or both. The receptors come from a man younger than 30 with glioma. Each CDR3 is given with its conserved first and last residue. A D gene is named only where the DNA matches it firmly. The size of a clone is reported for some rows only, either as once, few or many, or as a class for expanded clones.

>.|TRBV19|TRBJ1-2|few
CASSVNYGYTF
TGTGCCAGTAGCGTTAACTATGGCTACACCTTC
>TRBD1|TRBV7-9|TRBJ1-3|few
CASSLGTGDPGNTIYF
TGTGCCAGCAGCTTAGGAACAGGGGACCCGGGAAACACCATATATTTT
>.|TRBV9|TRBJ1-5|.
CASSQGGSNQPQHF
TGTGCCAGCAGCCAGGGCGGGAGCAATCAGCCCCAGCATTTT
>.|TRBV6-1|TRBJ1-5|once
CASSESRDSSNQPQHF
TGTGCCAGCAGTGAATCCCGGGACTCTAGCAATCAGCCCCAGCATTTT
>.|TRBV25-1|TRBJ1-5|few
CASSEGGGVNQPQHF
TGTGCCAGCAGTGAGGGCGGGGGTGTCAATCAGCCCCAGCATTTT
>.|TRBV6-6|TRBJ1-1|.
CASSYAGVNTEAFF
TGTGCCAGCAGTTACGCAGGTGTGAACACTGAAGCTTTCTTT
>.|TRBV4-2|TRBJ2-7|.
CASSQDQNDRYSSYEQYF
TGTGCCAGCAGCCAAGATCAAAATGACAGGTACAGCTCCTACGAGCAGTACTTC
>.|TRBV28|TRBJ1-5|.
CASSFQPQHF
TGTGCCAGCAGTTTTCAGCCCCAGCATTTT
>.|TRBV9|TRBJ2-2|.
CASSATANTGELFF
TGTGCCAGCAGCGCAACAGCGAACACCGGGGAGCTGTTTTTT
>.|TRBV25-1|TRBJ2-3|once
CASSESTDTQYF
TGTGCCAGCAGTGAATCCACAGATACGCAGTATTTT
>.|TRBV15|TRBJ1-6|.
CATSREGISYSPLHF
TGTGCCACCAGCAGAGAAGGGATATCCTATTCACCCCTCCACTTT
>TRBD1|TRBV18|TRBJ1-3|.
CASSPVTGTGNTIYF
TGTGCCAGCTCACCAGTGACAGGGACTGGAAACACCATATATTTT
>.|TRBV2|TRBJ1-2|.
CASSEALPGEGGYTF
TGTGCCAGCAGTGAAGCGCTTCCGGGAGAGGGGGGCTACACCTTC
>.|TRBV5-6|TRBJ2-7|.
CASSFKGATYEQYF
TGTGCCAGCAGCTTCAAAGGGGCTACCTACGAGCAGTACTTC
>TRBD1|TRBV6-1|TRBJ1-4|few
CASSELWTGVTTNEKLFF
TGTGCCAGCAGTGAGTTATGGACAGGGGTTACAACTAATGAAAAACTGTTTTTT
>.|TRBV10-3|TRBJ2-2|.
CAISESDFGELFF
TGTGCCATCAGTGAGTCCGATTTCGGGGAGCTGTTTTTT
>TRBD2|TRBV2|TRBJ2-1|.
CASNSGSSYNEQFF
TGTGCCAGCAACAGCGGGAGCTCCTACAATGAGCAGTTCTTC
>.|TRBV6-6|TRBJ2-5|.
CASSYSETQYF
TGTGCCAGCAGTTACAGTGAGACCCAGTACTTC
>.|TRBV6-5|TRBJ2-4|.
CASSYSTRGGNIQYF
TGTGCCAGCAGTTACTCGACTAGGGGGGGGAACATTCAGTACTTC
>TRBD1|TRBV2|TRBJ2-2|.
CASRRQGARNTGELFF
TGTGCCAGCAGACGACAGGGGGCGCGGAACACCGGGGAGCTGTTTTTT
>TRBD1|TRBV7-2|TRBJ1-1|few
CASSLAVSGGGRAFF
TGTGCCAGCAGCTTAGCGGTGTCAGGGGGAGGGCGTGCTTTCTTT
>TRBD1|TRBV5-6|TRBJ2-7|once
CASSFYRGDEQYF
TGTGCCAGCAGCTTCTACAGGGGTGACGAGCAGTACTTC
>.|TRBV7-2|TRBJ1-4|.
CASSLAGPVGEKLFF
TGTGCCAGCAGCTTAGCCGGCCCGGTGGGAGAAAAACTGTTTTTT
>TRBD1|TRBV6-1|TRBJ1-3|.
CASSERTGILGNTIYF
TGTGCCAGCAGTGAACGGACAGGGATCCTCGGAAACACCATATATTTT
>TRBD1|TRBV19|TRBJ1-2|.
CASILDGTGEGYTF
TGTGCCAGTATCCTAGACGGGACAGGGGAAGGCTACACCTTC
>.|TRBV27|TRBJ1-1|.
CASSFWQNTEAFF
TGTGCCAGCAGTTTTTGGCAGAACACTGAAGCTTTCTTT
>TRBD1|TRBV25-1|TRBJ1-2|.
CASSAPTGVGYTF
TGTGCCAGCAGTGCACCGACAGGGGTAGGCTACACCTTC
>.|TRBV19|TRBJ2-5|.
CASSTTRYETQYF
TGTGCCAGTAGTACCACTAGGTATGAGACCCAGTACTTC
>.|TRBV19|TRBJ2-7|.
CASSQGGTYEQYF
TGTGCCAGTAGCCAGGGGGGGACCTACGAGCAGTACTTC
>.|TRBV7-2|TRBJ2-3|.
CASSYATETTQYF
TGTGCCAGCAGCTACGCGACAGAGACTACGCAGTATTTT
>.|TRBV23-1|TRBJ1-5|.
CASSQSEPPGRANQPQHF
TGCGCCAGCAGTCAATCGGAGCCCCCAGGGCGCGCCAATCAGCCCCAGCATTTT
>TRBD1|TRBV19|TRBJ1-2|.
CASSFNRRQGRTHGYTF
TGTGCCAGTAGTTTCAATCGTAGACAGGGAAGGACTCATGGCTACACCTTC
>.|TRBV6-5|TRBJ2-7|.
CASSYSDRAYEQYF
TGTGCCAGCAGTTACTCGGACAGAGCCTACGAGCAGTACTTC
>.|TRBV5-4|TRBJ1-1|.
CASSSGTGRTEAFF
TGTGCCAGCAGCTCTGGTACAGGGAGGACTGAAGCTTTCTTT
>.|TRBV10-3|TRBJ1-3|.
CAIREAFSGNTIYF
TGTGCCATCAGGGAGGCCTTCTCTGGAAACACCATATATTTT
>TRBD1|TRBV6-1|TRBJ2-7|few
CASSRGQEYEQYF
TGTGCCAGCAGCAGGGGGCAGGAGTACGAGCAGTACTTC
>.|TRBV5-1|TRBJ1-2|.
CASSLARLNYGYTF
TGCGCCAGCAGCTTGGCACGTTTAAACTATGGCTACACCTTC
>.|TRBV7-9|TRBJ1-1|once
CASRTLDTAMNTEAFF
TGTGCCAGCAGGACCCTGGATACCGCTATGAACACTGAAGCTTTCTTT
>.|TRBV29-1|TRBJ1-1|.
CSVRSQGGEAFF
TGCAGCGTTAGAAGCCAGGGCGGTGAAGCTTTCTTT
>TRBD1|TRBV15|TRBJ1-2|.
CATSSFDRGRKGTF
TGTGCCACCAGCAGTTTTGACAGGGGGCGTAAGGGCACCTTC
>.|TRBV6-6|TRBJ1-1|.
CASSYYDSEAFF
TGTGCCAGCAGTTACTACGACAGTGAAGCTTTCTTT